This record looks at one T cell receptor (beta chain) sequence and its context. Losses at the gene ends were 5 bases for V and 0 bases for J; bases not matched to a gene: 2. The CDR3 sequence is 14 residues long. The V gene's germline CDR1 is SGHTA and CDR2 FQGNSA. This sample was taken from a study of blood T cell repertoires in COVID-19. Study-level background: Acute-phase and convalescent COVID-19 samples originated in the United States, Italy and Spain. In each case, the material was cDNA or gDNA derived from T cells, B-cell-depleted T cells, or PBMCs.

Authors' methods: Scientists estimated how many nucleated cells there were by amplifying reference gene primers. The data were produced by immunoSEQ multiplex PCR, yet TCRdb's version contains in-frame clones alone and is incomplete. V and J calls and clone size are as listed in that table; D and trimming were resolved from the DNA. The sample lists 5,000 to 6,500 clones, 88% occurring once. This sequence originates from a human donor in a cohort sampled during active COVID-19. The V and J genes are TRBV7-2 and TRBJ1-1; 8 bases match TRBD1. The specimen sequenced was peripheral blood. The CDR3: CASSPGQVNTEAFF. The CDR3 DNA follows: TGTGCCAGCAGCCCGGGACAGGTGAACACTGAAGCTTTCTTT.